The 20 T cell receptor beta chains below were found in one sample sequenced in a study of beta chain features in type 1 diabetes. Expressed TCRB transcripts were sequenced because the entire RNA isolate underwent reverse transcription. TCRdb's table, derived via immunoSEQ multiplex PCR, lists solely in-frame clones and lacks some. The sample includes hundreds of thousands of clones, over 8.5% seen only once; the top ten take 0.03% to 0.04%. Sequencing was performed on naive CD4+ T cells from blood. The source of these receptors is a woman aged 18-30 years in good health.

This clone turned up a few times. The rearrangement joins TRBV19 to TRBJ2-2, with D possibly matching TRBD2 (6 bases). The CDR3 totals 17 residues. V was cut by 6 bases and J by 1 base, with 18 bases left in between. Looked up from germline, CDR1 is LNHDA and CDR2 is SQIVND (reference sequence). The CDR3 is CASRSIRGTLNTGELFF. The CDR3 DNA reads as TGTGCCAGTAGGTCCATTCGCGGGACTCTGAACACCGGGGAGCTGTTTTTT.

The chain uses TRBV4-2 and TRBJ1-2; D not certain. V dropped 0 bases and J dropped 4 bases, with 9 bases sitting between them. CDR3 length equals 14 residues. CDR1 and CDR2 from the germline V gene are LGHNA and YNFKEQ. This CDR3 reads CASSQESGRYGYTF. DNA of the CDR3: TGTGCCAGCAGCCAAGAGTCAGGCCGCTATGGCTACACCTTC.

This clone has more than one count but fewer than ten. The rearrangement joins TRBV28 to TRBJ2-3, with 10 bases that match TRBD2. The germline CDR1 and CDR2 sequences are MDHEN and SYDVKM. V lost 6 bases to trimming and J lost 2 bases; unmatched junction nucleotides: 8. The CDR3 is 16 amino acids. CDR3 DNA sequence: TGTGCCAGCAGAGCGGCTAGCGGGAGTCCCACAGATACGCAGTATTTT. It encodes CASRAASGSPTDTQYF.

The CDR3 loop is CSVPILNNEQFF. CDR3 nucleotides: TGCAGCGTACCTATACTTAACAATGAGCAGTTCTTC. V gene TRBV29-1 combines with J gene TRBJ2-1; D is unresolved. The CDR3 has 12 amino acids. The germline V and J ends were trimmed by 6 bases and 5 bases, with 11 bases remaining between them. The germline CDR1 and CDR2 sequences are SQVTM and ANQGSEA.

This clone was seen a few times. The rearrangement links TRBV30 to TRBJ2-2; a possible D gene is TRBD1 (5 bases). The CDR3 spans 12 residues. Germline loops: CDR1 GTSNPN, CDR2 SVGIG (reference sequence). The V end was cut by 5 bases, the J end by 2 bases, with 6 bases between. The CDR3 DNA reads TGTGCCTGGGACAGCAACACCGGGGAGCTGTTTTTT. This codes for CAWDSNTGELFF.

This sequence joins TRBV18 and TRBJ2-7; D possibly corresponds to TRBD1 (7 bases). V gave up 2 bases and J gave up 0 bases, with 14 bases separating them. There are 16 residues in the CDR3. The germline gives CDR1 KGHSH, CDR2 LQKENI. The CDR3 region is CASSPAGGGSSYEQYF. CDR3 sequence (DNA): TGTGCCAGCTCACCAGCCGGAGGGGGCAGCTCCTACGAGCAGTACTTC.

The rearrangement joins TRBV29-1 to TRBJ2-3, with 9 bases aligning to TRBD2. V shed 7 bases and J 0 bases; nucleotides not matched to a gene: 8. The CDR3 spans 15 residues. Germline-derived CDR1 and CDR2 are SQVTM and ANQGSEA. The CDR3 nucleotides read TGCAGCGCCGGGGGCGCGGGAGGGAGCACAGATACGCAGTATTTT. It translates to CSAGGAGGSTDTQYF.

This clone was seen a few times. The chain carries TRBV29-1 and TRBJ1-1; no firm D call. With 3 bases removed from V and 2 bases from J, the gap between germline ends came to 7 bases. The CDR3 has 12 residues. CDR1 is SQVTM and CDR2 is ANQGSEA in the germline V gene. CDR3 protein: CSVDPGNTEAFF. The CDR3 bases are TGCAGCGTTGACCCGGGAAACACTGAAGCTTTCTTT. Based on the CDR3 plus reference TRBV29-1 and TRBJ1-1, the full variable domain is SAVISQKPSRDICQRGTSLTIQCQVDSQVTMMFWYRQQPGQSLTLIATANQGSEATYESGFVIDKFPISRPNLTFSTLTVSNMSPEDSSIYLCSVDPGNTEAFFGQGTRLTVV.

The chain uses TRBV7-9 and TRBJ2-2; possible D gene TRBD2, 5 bases. Germline lookup yields CDR1 SEHNR and CDR2 FQNEAQ (reference sequence). The ends were cut back, 5 bases at V and 0 bases at J, with 10 bases in the middle. This CDR3 has 15 amino acids. CDR3 region: CASSRSGTNTGELFF. CDR3 DNA sequence: TGTGCCAGCAGCCGGAGCGGAACGAACACCGGGGAGCTGTTTTTT. Complete variable domain (other parts from reference TRBV7-9 and TRBJ2-2): DTGVSQNPRHKITKRGQNVTFRCDPISEHNRLYWYRQTLGQGPEFLTYFQNEAQLEKSRLLSDRFSAERPKGSFSTLEIQRTEQGDSAMYLCASSRSGTNTGELFFGEGSRLTVL.

The chain uses TRBV27 and TRBJ2-5; 10 nucleotides match TRBD2. CDR1 is MNHEY, CDR2 SMNVEV, per germline (reference sequence). J was trimmed by 3 bases and V by 7 bases; bases with no gene match: 5. The CDR3 is made up of 14 amino acids. The CDR3 region has the DNA TGTGCCAGCAAGAGGCTAGCGGGAGAAGAGACCCAGTACTTC. Translated: CASKRLAGEETQYF.

This sequence joins TRBV7-9 and TRBJ1-1, with D unresolved. CDR1 SEHNR and CDR2 FQNEAQ come from the germline V gene (reference sequence). With 5 bases removed from V and 8 bases from J, the gap between germline ends came to 12 bases. The CDR3 sequence is 12 residues long. CDR3 loop: CASSGIVKEAFF. CDR3 in DNA: TGTGCCAGCAGCGGCATTGTTAAAGAAGCTTTCTTT.

This clone has more than one count but fewer than ten. The rearrangement uses TRBV5-1 and TRBJ1-1; D might be TRBD1 (6 bases). The CDR3 has 14 amino acids. The germline V gene has CDR1 SGHRS and CDR2 YFSETQ. Trimming pared 0 bases from V and 4 bases from J, leaving 10 bases between. The CDR3 DNA follows: TGCGCCAGCAGCTTGGGGGACATTGGCACTGAAGCTTTCTTT. Translating it yields CASSLGDIGTEAFF.

V and J are TRBV2 and TRBJ2-1; D is unresolved. In germline, CDR1 is SNHLY, CDR2 FYNNEI. V lost 3 bases, J lost 6 bases, and 9 bases lay in between. The CDR3 loop spans 13 amino acids. The CDR3 bases are TGTGCCAGCAGTGAGTATAGCTCCAATGAGCAGTTCTTC. Its translation is CASSEYSSNEQFF.

V gene TRBV10-3 combines with J gene TRBJ2-5; possible D gene TRBD1, 5 bases. Trimming pared 0 bases from V and 5 bases from J, leaving 16 bases between. Germline V gene sequence: CDR1 ENHRY, CDR2 SYGVKD. The CDR3 is 16 amino acids. Written as DNA, the CDR3 is TGTGCCATCAGTGAGTCGGCAGGGATGATGTGGGAGACCCAGTACTTC. Translation gives CAISESAGMMWETQYF.

V is TRBV15 and J is TRBJ1-5; no definite D call. V shed 5 bases and J shed 7 bases, with 18 bases lying between them. Germline-derived CDR1 and CDR2 are LNHNV and YYDKDF (reference sequence). The CDR3 spans 15 residues. CDR3 loop: CATSGSQMGPQPQHF. The CDR3 DNA follows: TGTGCCACCAGCGGGTCACAGATGGGTCCCCAGCCCCAGCATTTT.

In this sample, this clone turned up a few times. This chain links TRBV6-1 with TRBJ2-3, with 9 bases lining up with TRBD1. Germline assignment: CDR1 MNHNS and CDR2 SASEGT. The CDR3 is 13 amino acids. V lost 11 bases to trimming and J lost 4 bases; unmatched junction nucleotides: 7. The CDR3: CACRDRDPDTQYF. The CDR3 DNA is TGTGCCTGCCGGGACAGGGACCCAGATACGCAGTATTTT.

The rearrangement uses TRBV6-5 and TRBJ2-7; possibly TRBD1 for D (6 bases). Germline-derived CDR1 and CDR2 are MNHEY and SVGAGI. Trimming removed 5 bases at V and 6 bases at J, with 14 bases between. The CDR3 is 13 amino acids. CDR3 bases: TGTGCCAGCAGTCTAACAGGGTCGCGCGAGCAGTACTTC. Amino acid sequence: CASSLTGSREQYF.

The chain combines TRBV7-9 with TRBJ1-2; TRBD1 is a possible D gene (5 bases). The CDR3 runs to 14 residues. The V end lost 5 bases, the J end lost 8 bases, and 18 bases lay between the germline ends. CDR1 and CDR2 from the germline V gene are SEHNR and FQNEAQ (reference sequence). In DNA form, the CDR3 reads TGTGCCAGCAGCCCCCGGGGGGGAGCGCGCGGCTACACCTTC. This sequence encodes CASSPRGGARGYTF.

The table lists this clone with a few counts. The J gene is TRBJ1-1, the V gene TRBV29-1, with a weak D call TRBD1 (6 bases). The CDR3 length is 14 residues. Trimming took off 7 bases at V and 0 bases at J, with 15 bases between the two ends. From germline, CDR1 is SQVTM and CDR2 ANQGSEA. The CDR3 loop is CSGQRTAMNTEAFF. In DNA, the CDR3 is TGCAGCGGTCAAAGGACAGCAATGAACACTGAAGCTTTCTTT. The variable domain in full, with the rest retrieved from reference TRBV29-1 and TRBJ1-1, is SAVISQKPSRDICQRGTSLTIQCQVDSQVTMMFWYRQQPGQSLTLIATANQGSEATYESGFVIDKFPISRPNLTFSTLTVSNMSPEDSSIYLCSGQRTAMNTEAFFGQGTRLTVV.

This clone was counted only a few times. The chain has TRBV19 and TRBJ2-1; 8 nucleotides match TRBD1. J lost 4 bases, V lost 5 bases, and 7 bases had no gene match. This CDR3 region has 15 residues. Germline V lookup: CDR1 LNHDA, CDR2 SQIVND (reference sequence). CDR3 sequence reads: CASSPRDRTYNEQFF. CDR3 coding DNA: TGTGCCAGTAGTCCCCGGGACAGGACTTACAATGAGCAGTTCTTC.